This entry is about one T cell receptor (beta chain). This clonotype turned up a few times. There is no known antigen for this receptor. Per-nucleotide qualities are absent, and no much larger clonotype sits a single base away. These data are taken from a study of identical twins (dated by TCRdb to about 2016). Background on the whole study: TCR alpha and beta repertoires from monozygotic twins, unrelated adults of various ages and cord blood were deep-sequenced to test whether fetal clonotypes persist. To rule out contamination, the twin experiments were replicated at different times with different library preparation protocols. Study-wide conclusions, independent of this receptor: Compared with coincidental sharing between unrelated individuals, out-of-frame TCR alpha sequences shared between twins had an excess of sequences with low generation probability. Abundant cord blood beta clonotypes carried fewer insertions; young adult naive repertoires showed a weaker similar trend, while memory repertoires showed none. Because the same donors could not be followed over many years, conclusions were based on cross-sectional statistical analysis. Out-of-frame TCR alpha sharing in monozygotic twins was systematically underestimated by recombination models, whereas sharing between unrelated individuals was in agreement with the recombination models. Zero-insertion analyses could be partly confounded by invariant T cells such as MAIT and iNKT, although diverse VJ usage argued against such confounding for most clonotypes. In beta out-of-frame sequences, excess twin sharing was weaker, because having fewer shared sequences lowered the signal-to-noise ratio.

Based on the germline V gene (reference sequence), the CDR1 and CDR2 sequences are LNHNV and YYDKDF. Including the terminal cysteine and phenylalanine, the CDR3 comprises 14 residues. Only CDR3 DNA remains: 42 bases, in frame from the first base. The junction carries 10 bases between V and J, which are trimmed by 1 base and 4 bases respectively. Receptor amplification or capture employed 5' RACE. TCRdb names Illumina HiSeq 2000 as the instrument used. A universal primer binding site was introduced by template switching, and a unique molecular identifier was present in the final cDNA, enabling accurate counting of TCR cDNA molecules. Specific primers in the conserved constant-segment region were used to synthesize first-strand cDNA for the TCR alpha and beta chains. Each cDNA library was double barcoded, with a SMART-Mk sample barcode plus Illumina barcodes, to control for contamination. TruSeq adapter sequences and Illumina sample barcodes were added in two successive PCR steps. The Illumina HiSeq platform was used with custom primers to sequence TCR alpha and beta cDNA libraries. The paper's processing steps were these. Raw reads were processed with MiGEC to extract unique molecular identifiers, and MiXCR was used to determine CDR3 positions. For each individual, recombination models were inferred using an EM algorithm with the repgenHMM and IGoR tools. Shared clonotypes were analyzed with the tcR package in R, and sharing was normalized by the product of cloneset sizes. Out-of-frame nonproductive sequences were analyzed to study raw recombination free of thymic and clonal selection effects. TCRdb applied fastp at Q25 and MiXCR to the public reads, then kept only in-frame beta chains. CDR3 protein duplicates are merged, each entry listing the most common genes and DNA. The V and J calls follow TCRdb's processing rather than the paper's. The sample contains around 500,000 distinct CDR3 sequences, 14% of them found a single time. The ten biggest clones cover approximately 0.52% of the sample.

Only healthy Caucasian donors were included. Three pairs of female monozygotic twins, all aged about 18 to 29 years, made up the twin cohort. Positive isolation kits from Invitrogen were used to isolate the CD4+ and CD8+ T cell populations. In addition, the sample was reused for a study of yellow fever vaccine responses in identical twins. As the second publication notes: According to the authors, in identical twins the way T cells responded to vaccination appeared partly convergent and partly personalized. The study precisely tracked vaccine-responding T cell clones in identical twins.

This sequence originates from a woman under 30 in good health. Sequences were obtained from CD4+ T cells sorted from blood. Recombination joined TRBV15 with TRBJ2-5; the D gene cannot be resolved reliably. CDR3 sequence: CATSRAGWGETQYF. Here is the DNA: TGTGCCACCAGCAGAGCGGGTTGGGGAGAGACCCAGTACTTC.